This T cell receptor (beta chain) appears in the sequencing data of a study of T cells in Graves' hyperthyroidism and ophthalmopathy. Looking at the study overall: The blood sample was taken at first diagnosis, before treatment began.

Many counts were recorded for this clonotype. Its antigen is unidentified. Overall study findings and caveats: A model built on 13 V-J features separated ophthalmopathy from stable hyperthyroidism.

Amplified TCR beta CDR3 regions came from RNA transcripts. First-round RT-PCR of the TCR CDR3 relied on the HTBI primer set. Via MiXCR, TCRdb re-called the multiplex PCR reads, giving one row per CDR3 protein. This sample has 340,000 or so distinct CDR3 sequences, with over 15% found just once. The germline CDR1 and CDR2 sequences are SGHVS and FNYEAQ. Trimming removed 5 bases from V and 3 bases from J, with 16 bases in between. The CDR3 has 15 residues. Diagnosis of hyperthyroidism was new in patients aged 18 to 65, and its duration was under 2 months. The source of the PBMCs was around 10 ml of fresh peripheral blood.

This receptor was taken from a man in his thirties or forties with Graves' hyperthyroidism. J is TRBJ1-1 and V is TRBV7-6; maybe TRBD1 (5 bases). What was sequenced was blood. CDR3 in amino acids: CASSPPGLTYTEAFF. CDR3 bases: TGTGCCAGCAGCCCCCCAGGGCTCACCTACACTGAAGCTTTCTTT.